One sample yielded the 7 T cell receptor beta chains listed below, sequenced in a study of identical twins. MiXCR, applied by TCRdb to the 5' RACE reads, yields one record per CDR3 protein. The sample lists about 240,000 distinct CDR3 sequences; roughly a tenth were seen once. Sequenced sample: memory T cells sorted from blood. These receptors were taken from a man aged 50-59 years in good health.

The table lists this clonotype with a few counts. A read error is possible here, since a much larger clone lies one base away. The chain is built from TRBV10-2 and TRBJ2-2; possibly TRBD1 or TRBD2 for D (5 bases each). CDR1 WSHSY and CDR2 SAAADI come from the germline V gene. This CDR3 contains 14 residues. CDR3 in DNA: TGCGCCAACAGTGATCAGCACCGGGGACGAGAGCTGTTTTTT. Amino acid sequence: CANSDQHRGRELFF.

This clonotype was picked up a small number of times. This chain uses TRBV7-2 with TRBJ2-5, with 9 bases lining up with TRBD1. Germline V CDR1 and CDR2: SGHTA, FQGNSA. The J segment lost 5 bases and the V segment lost 2 bases, leaving 12 bases of the junction unmatched. This CDR3 spans 17 amino acids. For the CDR3, the DNA is TGTGCCAGCAGCTTATTTACCGGGACAGGGAATAGGGAGACCCAGTACTTC. Translation gives CASSLFTGTGNRETQYF.

This clonotype was found many times. The J gene is TRBJ2-1, the V gene TRBV6-5; 11 bases agree with TRBD2. The germline gives CDR1 MNHEY, CDR2 SVGAGI. The CDR3 extends over 13 amino acids. J was trimmed by 7 bases and V by 5 bases; bases with no gene match: 1. The CDR3 coding sequence is TGTGCCAGCAGTACTAGCGGGAGTAATGAGCAGTTCTTC. Residues: CASSTSGSNEQFF.

This clonotype was detected a few times. One end of the junction varies from germline; a read error may be responsible. The chain links TRBV11-2 to TRBJ2-1; D gene ambiguous. Germline-derived CDR1 and CDR2 are SGHAT and FQNNGV. The CDR3 consists of 15 residues. The CDR3 reads CASSLGHQTYNEKFF. CDR3 nucleotides: TGTGCCAGCAGCTTAGGCCATCAAACTTACAATGAGAAGTTCTTC.

This clonotype has only a few counts. The chain uses TRBV5-5 and TRBJ1-6; D not certain. Germline CDR1 reads SGHKS; CDR2 reads YYEKEE (reference sequence). The CDR3 is made up of 14 amino acids. V was cut by 0 bases and J by 7 bases, with 8 bases left in between. In DNA form, the CDR3 reads TGTGCCAGCAGCTTGGTCTCCGCCAATTCACCCCTCCACTTT. Amino acids: CASSLVSANSPLHF.

This clonotype was detected only a few times. The chain joins TRBV7-6 to TRBJ2-1; 11 nucleotides line up with TRBD2. V was clipped by 5 bases and J by 7 bases; unmatched bases: 13. Germline assignment: CDR1 SGHVS and CDR2 FNYEAQ. The CDR3 extends over 17 amino acids. CDR3 in DNA: TGTGCCAGCAGCCCCAGCGTCCTAGCGGGAGGTGTTAATGAGCAGTTCTTC. Amino acids: CASSPSVLAGGVNEQFF.

This clonotype came up many times. The chain has TRBV7-2 and TRBJ1-2; a weak D match, TRBD1 (5 bases). V was pared by 5 bases and J by 4 bases, with 11 bases between. Germline CDR1 is SGHTA and CDR2 is FQGNSA. This CDR3 spans 13 amino acids. CDR3 sequence reads: CASSPAGTYGYTF. The CDR3 nucleotides read TGTGCCAGCAGCCCCGCAGGGACCTATGGCTACACCTTC.